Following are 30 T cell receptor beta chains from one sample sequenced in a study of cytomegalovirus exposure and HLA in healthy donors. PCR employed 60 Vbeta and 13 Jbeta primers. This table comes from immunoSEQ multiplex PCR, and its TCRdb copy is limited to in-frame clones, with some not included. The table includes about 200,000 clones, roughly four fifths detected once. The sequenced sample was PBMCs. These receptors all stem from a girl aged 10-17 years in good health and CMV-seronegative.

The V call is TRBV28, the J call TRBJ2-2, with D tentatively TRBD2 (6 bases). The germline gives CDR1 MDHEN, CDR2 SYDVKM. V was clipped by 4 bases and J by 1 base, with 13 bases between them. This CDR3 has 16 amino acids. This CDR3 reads CASSSARGWNTGELFF. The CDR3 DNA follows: TGTGCCAGCAGTTCCGCCCGGGGGTGGAACACCGGGGAGCTGTTTTTT.

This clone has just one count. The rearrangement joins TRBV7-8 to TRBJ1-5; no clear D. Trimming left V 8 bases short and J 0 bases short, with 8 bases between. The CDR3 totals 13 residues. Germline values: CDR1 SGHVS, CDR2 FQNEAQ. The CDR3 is CASGNYSNQPQHF. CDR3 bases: TGTGCCAGCGGCAACTATAGCAATCAGCCCCAGCATTTT.

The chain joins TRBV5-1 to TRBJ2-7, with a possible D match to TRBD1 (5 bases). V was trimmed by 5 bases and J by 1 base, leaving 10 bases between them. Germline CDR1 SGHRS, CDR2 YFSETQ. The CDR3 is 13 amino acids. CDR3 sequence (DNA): TGCGCCAGCAGACCGACAGTTTCCTACGAGCAGTACTTC. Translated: CASRPTVSYEQYF.

The DNA for the CDR3 is TGTGCCAGCAGTCCCGGGACTAGCTCCTACGAGCAGTACTTC. The encoded protein is CASSPGTSSYEQYF. The chain has TRBV27 and TRBJ2-7, with 8 bases identical to TRBD2. This CDR3 spans 14 amino acids. CDR1 and CDR2 from the germline V gene are MNHEY and SMNVEV (reference sequence). The ends lost 5 bases at V and 0 bases at J; junction bases unmatched: 3.

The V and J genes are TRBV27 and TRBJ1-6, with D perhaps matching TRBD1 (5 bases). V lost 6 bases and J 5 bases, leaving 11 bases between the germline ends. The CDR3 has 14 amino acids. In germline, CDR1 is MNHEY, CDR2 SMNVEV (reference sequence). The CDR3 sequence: CASSHDSNNSPLHF. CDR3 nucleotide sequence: TGTGCCAGCAGCCATGACAGCAATAATTCACCCCTCCACTTT.

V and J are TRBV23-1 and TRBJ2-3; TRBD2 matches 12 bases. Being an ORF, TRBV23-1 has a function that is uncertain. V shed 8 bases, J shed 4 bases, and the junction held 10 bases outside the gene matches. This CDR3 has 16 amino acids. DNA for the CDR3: TGCGCCAGCCGTTCGACTAGCGGGGGCCTCCCAGATACGCAGTATTTT. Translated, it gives CASRSTSGGLPDTQYF.

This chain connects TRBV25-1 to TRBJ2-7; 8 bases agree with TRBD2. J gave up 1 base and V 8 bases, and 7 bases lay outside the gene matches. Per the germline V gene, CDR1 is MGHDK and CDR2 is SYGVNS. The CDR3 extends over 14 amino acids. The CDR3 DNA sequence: TGTGCCAGCGTCGGCCTAGCGGGTTCCTACGAGCAGTACTTC. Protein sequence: CASVGLAGSYEQYF.

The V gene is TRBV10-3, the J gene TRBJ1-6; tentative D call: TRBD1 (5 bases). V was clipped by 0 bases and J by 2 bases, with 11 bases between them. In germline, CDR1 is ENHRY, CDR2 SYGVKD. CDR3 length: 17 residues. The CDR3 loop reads CAISESGGETYNSPLHF. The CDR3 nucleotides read TGTGCCATCAGTGAGTCGGGGGGGGAAACCTATAATTCACCCCTCCACTTT.

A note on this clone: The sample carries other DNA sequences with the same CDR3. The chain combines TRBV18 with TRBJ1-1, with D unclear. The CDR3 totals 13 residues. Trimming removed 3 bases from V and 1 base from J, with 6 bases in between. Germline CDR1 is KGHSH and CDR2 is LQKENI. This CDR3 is CASSPSGNTEAFF. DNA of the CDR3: TGTGCCAGCTCACCCTCCGGGAACACTGAAGCTTTCTTT. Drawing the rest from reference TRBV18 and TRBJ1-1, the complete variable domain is NAGVMQNPRHLVRRRGQEARLRCSPMKGHSHVYWYRQLPEEGLKFMVYLQKENIIDESGMPKERFSAEFPKEGPSILRIQQVVRGDSAAYFCASSPSGNTEAFFGQGTRLTVV.

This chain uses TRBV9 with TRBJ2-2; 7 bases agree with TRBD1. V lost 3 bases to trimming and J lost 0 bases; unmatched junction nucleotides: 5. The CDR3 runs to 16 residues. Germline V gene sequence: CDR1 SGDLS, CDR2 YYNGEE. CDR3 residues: CASSARQGTNTGELFF. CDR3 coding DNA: TGTGCCAGCAGCGCACGACAGGGAACGAACACCGGGGAGCTGTTTTTT. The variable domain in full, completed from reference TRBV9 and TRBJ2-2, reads DSGVTQTPKHLITATGQRVTLRCSPRSGDLSVYWYQQSLDQGLQFLIQYYNGEERAKGNILERFSAQQFPDLHSELNLSSLELGDSALYFCASSARQGTNTGELFFGEGSRLTVL.

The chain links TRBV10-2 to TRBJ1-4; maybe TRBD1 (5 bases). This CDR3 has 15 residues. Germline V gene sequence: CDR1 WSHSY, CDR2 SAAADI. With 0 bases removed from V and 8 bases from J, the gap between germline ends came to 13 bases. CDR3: CASSESGRVGEKLFF. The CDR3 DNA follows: TGCGCCAGCAGTGAGTCCGGCAGGGTTGGCGAAAAACTGTTTTTT.

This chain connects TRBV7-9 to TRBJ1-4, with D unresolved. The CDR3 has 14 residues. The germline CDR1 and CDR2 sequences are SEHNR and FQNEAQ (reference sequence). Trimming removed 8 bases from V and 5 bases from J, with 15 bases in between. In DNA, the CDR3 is TGTGCCAGCCATTTTGACGGAGTCAATGAAAAACTGTTTTTT. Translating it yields CASHFDGVNEKLFF.

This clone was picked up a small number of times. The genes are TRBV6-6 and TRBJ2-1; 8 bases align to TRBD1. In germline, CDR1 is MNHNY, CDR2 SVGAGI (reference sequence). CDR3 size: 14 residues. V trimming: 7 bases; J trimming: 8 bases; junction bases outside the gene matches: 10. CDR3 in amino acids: CASIPRQGADEQFF. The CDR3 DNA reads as TGTGCCAGCATCCCCAGGCAGGGGGCCGATGAGCAGTTCTTC.

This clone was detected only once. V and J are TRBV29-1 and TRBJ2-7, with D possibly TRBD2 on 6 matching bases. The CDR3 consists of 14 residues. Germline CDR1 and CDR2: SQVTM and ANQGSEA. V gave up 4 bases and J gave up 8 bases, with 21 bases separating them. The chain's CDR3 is CSVGLSGLTSKQYF. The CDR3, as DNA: TGCAGCGTTGGGCTCTCTGGTCTTACTAGCAAGCAGTACTTC.

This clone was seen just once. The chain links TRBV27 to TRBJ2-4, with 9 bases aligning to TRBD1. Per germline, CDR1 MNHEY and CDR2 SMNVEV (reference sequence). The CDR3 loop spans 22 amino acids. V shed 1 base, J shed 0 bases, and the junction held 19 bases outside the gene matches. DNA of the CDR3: TGTGCCAGCAGTTTATATCAAGGGGCCGGGACAGGGAGCGGGGCAGCCAAAAACATTCAGTACTTC. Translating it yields CASSLYQGAGTGSGAAKNIQYF.

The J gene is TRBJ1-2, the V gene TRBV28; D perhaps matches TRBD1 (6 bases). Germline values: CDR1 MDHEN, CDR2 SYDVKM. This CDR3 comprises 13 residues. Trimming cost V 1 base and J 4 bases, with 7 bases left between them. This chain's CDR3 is CASSLLTGYGYTF. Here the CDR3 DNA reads TGTGCCAGCAGTTTATTGACAGGCTATGGCTACACCTTC.

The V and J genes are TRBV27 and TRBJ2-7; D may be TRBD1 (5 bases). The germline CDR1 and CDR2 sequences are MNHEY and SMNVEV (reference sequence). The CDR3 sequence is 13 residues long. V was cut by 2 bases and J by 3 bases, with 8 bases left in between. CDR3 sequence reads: CASSLQGHYEQYF. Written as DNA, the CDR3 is TGTGCCAGCAGTTTACAGGGTCACTACGAGCAGTACTTC.

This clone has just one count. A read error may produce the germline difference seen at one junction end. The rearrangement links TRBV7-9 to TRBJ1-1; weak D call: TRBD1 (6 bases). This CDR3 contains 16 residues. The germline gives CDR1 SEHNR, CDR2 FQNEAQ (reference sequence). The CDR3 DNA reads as TGTTCCAGCAGCCTCTTTAGGGGGGGGGACAACACTGAAGCTTTCTTT. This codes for CSSSLFRGGDNTEAFF. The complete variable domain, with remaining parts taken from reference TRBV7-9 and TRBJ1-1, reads DTGVSQNPRHKITKRGQNVTFRCDPISEHNRLYWYRQTLGQGPEFLTYFQNEAQLEKSRLLSDRFSAERPKGSFSTLEIQRTEQGDSAMYLCSSSLFRGGDNTEAFFGQGTRLTVV.

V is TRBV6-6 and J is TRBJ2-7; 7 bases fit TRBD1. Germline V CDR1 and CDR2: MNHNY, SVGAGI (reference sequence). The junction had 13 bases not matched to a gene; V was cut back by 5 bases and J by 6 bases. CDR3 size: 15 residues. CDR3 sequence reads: CASSQPGTGEFEQYF. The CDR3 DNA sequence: TGTGCCAGCAGTCAACCTGGCACAGGGGAGTTCGAGCAGTACTTC.

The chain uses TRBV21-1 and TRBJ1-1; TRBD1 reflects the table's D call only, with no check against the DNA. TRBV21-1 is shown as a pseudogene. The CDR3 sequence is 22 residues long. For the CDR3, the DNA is TGTGCCAGCAGCAAAAAACGCCCACGTCATAGGGTCCCCGCAGGGGAGAACACTGAAGCTTTCTTT. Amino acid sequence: CASSKKRPRHRVPAGENTEAFF.

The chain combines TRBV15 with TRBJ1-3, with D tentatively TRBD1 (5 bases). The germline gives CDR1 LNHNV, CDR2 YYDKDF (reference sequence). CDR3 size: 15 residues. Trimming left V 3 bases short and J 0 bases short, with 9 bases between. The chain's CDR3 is CATSSTGLSGNTIYF. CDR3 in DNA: TGTGCCACCAGCAGTACGGGACTCTCTGGAAACACCATATATTTT.

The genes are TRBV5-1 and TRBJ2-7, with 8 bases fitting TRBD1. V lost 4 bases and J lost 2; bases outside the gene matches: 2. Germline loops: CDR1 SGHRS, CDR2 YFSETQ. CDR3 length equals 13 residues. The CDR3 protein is CASSVDRAYEQYF. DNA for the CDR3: TGCGCCAGCAGCGTGGACAGGGCCTACGAGCAGTACTTC.

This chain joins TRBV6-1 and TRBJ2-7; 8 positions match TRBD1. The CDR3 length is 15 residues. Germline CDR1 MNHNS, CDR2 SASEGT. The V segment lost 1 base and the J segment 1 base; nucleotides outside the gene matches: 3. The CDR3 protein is CASSEVQGASYEQYF. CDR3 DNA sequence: TGTGCCAGCAGTGAAGTCCAGGGGGCATCCTACGAGCAGTACTTC.

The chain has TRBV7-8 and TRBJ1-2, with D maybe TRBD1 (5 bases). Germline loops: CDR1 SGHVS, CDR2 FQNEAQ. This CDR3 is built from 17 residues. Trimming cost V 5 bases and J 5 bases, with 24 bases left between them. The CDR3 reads CASSPARGRQRNYGYTF. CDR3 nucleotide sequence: TGTGCCAGCAGCCCCGCCCGCGGAAGACAGAGGAATTATGGCTACACCTTC.

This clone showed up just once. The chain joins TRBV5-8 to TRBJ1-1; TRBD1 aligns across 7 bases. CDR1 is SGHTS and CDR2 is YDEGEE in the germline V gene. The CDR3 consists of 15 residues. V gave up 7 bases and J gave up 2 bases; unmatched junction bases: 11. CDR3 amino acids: CASPRRGGRNTEAFF. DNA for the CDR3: TGTGCCAGCCCCCGGAGAGGGGGCCGAAACACTGAAGCTTTCTTT.

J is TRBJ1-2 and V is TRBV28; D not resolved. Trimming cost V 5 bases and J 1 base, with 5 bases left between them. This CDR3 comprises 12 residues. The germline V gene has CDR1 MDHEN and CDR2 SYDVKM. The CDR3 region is CASSGSNYGYTF. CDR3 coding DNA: TGTGCCAGCAGTGGGAGTAACTATGGCTACACCTTC.

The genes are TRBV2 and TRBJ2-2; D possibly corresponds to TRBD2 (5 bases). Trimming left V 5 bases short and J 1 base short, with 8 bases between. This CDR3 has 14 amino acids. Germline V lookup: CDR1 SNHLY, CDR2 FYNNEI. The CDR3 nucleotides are TGTGCCAGCAGTCGTCGGGGGAACACCGGGGAGCTGTTTTTT. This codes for CASSRRGNTGELFF.

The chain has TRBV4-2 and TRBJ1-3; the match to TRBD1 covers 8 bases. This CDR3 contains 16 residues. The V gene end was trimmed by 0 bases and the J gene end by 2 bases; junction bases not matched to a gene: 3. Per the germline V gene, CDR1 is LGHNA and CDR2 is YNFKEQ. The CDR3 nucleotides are TGTGCCAGCAGCCAAGATGGACAGGGCCCTGGAAACACCATATATTTT. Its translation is CASSQDGQGPGNTIYF.

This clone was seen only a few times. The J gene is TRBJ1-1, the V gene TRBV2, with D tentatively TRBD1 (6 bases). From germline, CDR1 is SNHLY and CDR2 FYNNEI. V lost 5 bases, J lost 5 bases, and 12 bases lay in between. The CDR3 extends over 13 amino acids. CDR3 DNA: TGTGCCAGCAGTACAGGGAGTAGGACTGAAGCTTTCTTT. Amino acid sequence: CASSTGSRTEAFF.

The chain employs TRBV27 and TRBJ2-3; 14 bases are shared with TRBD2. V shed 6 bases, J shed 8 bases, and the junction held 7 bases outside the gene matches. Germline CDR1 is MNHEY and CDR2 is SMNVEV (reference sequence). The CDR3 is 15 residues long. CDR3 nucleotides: TGTGCCAGCAGCACGGGGACTAGCGGGAGCGGTACGCAGTATTTT. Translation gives CASSTGTSGSGTQYF.